A single sample is the source of the 20 T cell receptor beta chains below, sequenced in a study of blood T cells in healthy people across ages. For the second PCR, which ran for 7 to 11 cycles, a sample-barcoded 5' primer and a J-beta primer mix were used. TCRdb used MiXCR to reprocess the 5' RACE reads, holding one entry per CDR3 protein. Seen here are about 1,400,000 distinct CDR3 sequences, 40% to 50% observed once, and the top ten hold roughly 7.9%. Sequencing was done on a sample of blood. Receptor source: a young woman in good health.

The chain combines TRBV6-5 with TRBJ2-3; D is unclear. The CDR3 is 11 amino acids. Deletions cut 8 bases from V and 6 bases from J, with 9 bases between. Germline-derived CDR1 and CDR2 are MNHEY and SVGAGI. In DNA, the CDR3 is TGTGCCAGCGGCTTTTTGGATACGCAGTATTTT. Translated: CASGFLDTQYF.

This clonotype came up a few times. The chain links TRBV27 to TRBJ2-1; D might be TRBD2 (6 bases). The germline CDR1 and CDR2 sequences are MNHEY and SMNVEV (reference sequence). Between the trimmed V and J ends, which lost 1 base and 0 bases, there was a span of 13 bases. The CDR3 totals 17 residues. CDR3 sequence: CASSLFPGVSSYNEQFF. CDR3 nucleotide sequence: TGTGCCAGCAGTTTATTTCCGGGGGTTTCCTCCTACAATGAGCAGTTCTTC.

The CDR3 region is CSARAGTGSYGYTF. The CDR3 bases are TGCAGTGCTAGAGCCGGGACAGGGAGCTATGGCTACACCTTC. The chain combines TRBV20-1 with TRBJ1-2; the match to TRBD1 covers 9 bases. This CDR3 has 14 residues. Germline V CDR1 and CDR2: DFQATT, SNEGSKA (reference sequence). V lost 1 base and J lost 4; bases outside the gene matches: 4.

This clonotype appeared a few times. The chain joins TRBV9 to TRBJ2-5, with 7 bases aligning to TRBD2. This CDR3 has 15 residues. The junction had 7 bases not matched to a gene; V was cut back by 2 bases and J by 3 bases. Germline loops: CDR1 SGDLS, CDR2 YYNGEE. The CDR3 here is CASSVSGGAEETQYF. CDR3 nucleotides: TGTGCCAGCAGCGTCTCGGGGGGTGCCGAAGAGACCCAGTACTTC.

The V call is TRBV12-3 or TRBV12-4, the J call TRBJ2-1; unclear D gene. The CDR3 runs 13 residues. V shed 4 bases and J shed 5 bases, with 9 bases lying between them. For the CDR3, the DNA is TGTGCCAGCAGTTACGTCACCAACAATGAGCAGTTCTTC. Its protein is CASSYVTNNEQFF.

V usage is TRBV20-1 and J usage is TRBJ1-2, with D perhaps TRBD1 (5 bases). The CDR3 covers 13 residues. The germline CDR1 and CDR2 sequences are DFQATT and SNEGSKA (reference sequence). The ends were cut back, 7 bases at V and 4 bases at J, with 16 bases in the middle. CDR3 loop: CSVCRADGYGYTF. The CDR3, as DNA: TGCAGTGTATGCAGGGCGGATGGCTATGGCTACACCTTC.

This clonotype was picked up a small number of times. The chain is built from TRBV3-1 and TRBJ2-1; D gene ambiguous. This CDR3 spans 12 amino acids. V lost 0 bases and J lost 10, with 7 bases in between. From germline, CDR1 is LGHDT and CDR2 YNNKEL (reference sequence). CDR3: CASSQDLSEQFF. The CDR3 DNA follows: TGTGCCAGCAGCCAAGATCTGAGCGAGCAGTTCTTC.

The genes are TRBV12-5 and TRBJ2-3; D is undetermined. In germline, CDR1 is LGHNT, CDR2 FRNRAP. The V gene lost 1 base and the J gene lost 5 bases, with 10 bases spanning the gap. The CDR3 is 14 amino acids. The CDR3 coding sequence is TGTGCTAGTGGTTTGGGGGCCCTGGTAGATACGCAGTATTTT. This gives the protein CASGLGALVDTQYF.

This clonotype was detected a few times. This chain joins TRBV6-2 or TRBV6-3 and TRBJ2-3; D unclear. The germline V gene has CDR1 MNHEY and CDR2 SVGEGT. Trimming pared 2 bases from V and 5 bases from J, leaving 5 bases between. This CDR3 is built from 12 residues. The CDR3, as DNA: TGTGCCAGCAGTTACCCGCAAGATACGCAGTATTTT. Amino acids: CASSYPQDTQYF.

This chain uses TRBV20-1 with TRBJ1-6, with TRBD1 identical over 9 bases. V lost 6 bases and J lost 4; bases outside the gene matches: 4. Germline V lookup: CDR1 DFQATT, CDR2 SNEGSKA (reference sequence). The CDR3 spans 14 residues. CDR3: CSAGQGGYNSPLHF. The CDR3 DNA sequence: TGCAGTGCGGGACAGGGAGGTTATAATTCACCCCTCCACTTT.

The rearrangement links TRBV9 to TRBJ2-3; D is tentatively TRBD1 or TRBD2 (6 bases each). V was trimmed by 0 bases and J by 4 bases, leaving 12 bases between them. The CDR3 contains 15 residues. Germline-derived CDR1 and CDR2 are SGDLS and YYNGEE. CDR3 nucleotide sequence: TGTGCCAGCAGCGTAGAGCCGGGGGCCCCAGATACGCAGTATTTT. Its translation is CASSVEPGAPDTQYF. The full variable domain, its missing parts supplied by reference TRBV9 and TRBJ2-3, is DSGVTQTPKHLITATGQRVTLRCSPRSGDLSVYWYQQSLDQGLQFLIQYYNGEERAKGNILERFSAQQFPDLHSELNLSSLELGDSALYFCASSVEPGAPDTQYFGPGTRLTVL.

This clonotype has a handful of counts. As DNA, the CDR3 is TGTGCCAGCAGTTTAGTTAGGGCAGATACGCAGTATTTT. It specifies CASSLVRADTQYF. This chain joins TRBV12-3 or TRBV12-4 and TRBJ2-3; D is ambiguous. Trimming pared 1 base from V and 4 bases from J, leaving 6 bases between. The CDR3 runs 13 residues.

The chain recombines TRBV9 with TRBJ2-2; D is unresolved. The V end was cut by 4 bases, the J end by 1 base, with 14 bases between. CDR1 SGDLS and CDR2 YYNGEE come from the germline V gene. The CDR3 consists of 16 residues. This chain's CDR3 is CASSPQYRVNTGELFF. The CDR3, as DNA: TGTGCCAGCAGCCCCCAATATAGGGTGAACACCGGGGAGCTGTTTTTT.

This clonotype was seen ten or more times. The rearrangement links TRBV10-3 to TRBJ2-7; the match to TRBD2 covers 9 bases. This CDR3 contains 13 residues. The V and J ends lost 3 bases and 7 bases, in that order; junction bases with no gene match: 4. CDR1 is ENHRY, CDR2 SYGVKD, per germline. Here the CDR3 reads CAISEGLAGEQYF. Here the CDR3 DNA reads TGTGCCATCAGTGAAGGGCTAGCGGGAGAGCAGTACTTC.

This chain joins TRBV5-1 and TRBJ1-2, with unresolved D. Germline CDR1 is SGHRS and CDR2 is YFSETQ. The CDR3 totals 15 residues. Trimming removed 2 bases from V and 6 bases from J, with 17 bases in between. CDR3 loop: CASSFSVYVQDGYTF. In DNA, the CDR3 is TGCGCCAGCAGCTTTTCGGTATATGTGCAGGATGGCTACACCTTC.

The sample holds a few counts of this clonotype. CDR3 amino acids: CAAEGGNNEQFF. CDR3 sequence (DNA): TGTGCCGCAGAGGGTGGAAACAATGAGCAGTTCTTC. V gene TRBV3-1 combines with J gene TRBJ2-1; a weak D match, TRBD2 (5 bases). CDR1 is LGHDT, CDR2 YNNKEL, per germline (reference sequence). V lost 11 bases to trimming and J lost 5 bases, with 13 bases between them. This CDR3 is built from 12 residues.

The chain links TRBV2 to TRBJ2-5; the D is unclear. This CDR3 contains 15 residues. V was trimmed by 2 bases and J by 5 bases, leaving 15 bases between them. Germline V gene sequence: CDR1 SNHLY, CDR2 FYNNEI. CDR3 sequence reads: CASSEMGQPSETQYF. The CDR3, as DNA: TGTGCCAGCAGTGAAATGGGCCAACCATCGGAGACCCAGTACTTC.

V gene TRBV9 combines with J gene TRBJ2-3, with a tentative D call TRBD2 (5 bases). With 2 bases removed from V and 4 bases from J, the gap between germline ends came to 11 bases. Germline V gene data show CDR1 as SGDLS and CDR2 as YYNGEE. The CDR3 is 14 amino acids. CDR3 DNA sequence: TGTGCCAGCAGCGTGGGGAGTACTCCAGATACGCAGTATTTT. Amino acid sequence: CASSVGSTPDTQYF.

The gene calls are TRBV2 and TRBJ1-2; the match to TRBD1 covers 8 bases. Germline V gene data show CDR1 as SNHLY and CDR2 as FYNNEI. V was clipped by 6 bases and J by 5 bases; unmatched bases: 11. The length of the CDR3 is 15 residues. In DNA form, the CDR3 reads TGTGCCAGCAGCCCAAGGGTACAGGGGGTATATGGCTACACCTTC. This codes for CASSPRVQGVYGYTF. The variable domain in full, with the rest retrieved from reference TRBV2 and TRBJ1-2, is EPEVTQTPSHQVTQMGQEVILRCVPISNHLYFYWYRQILGQKVEFLVSFYNNEISEKSEIFDDQFSVERPDGSNFTLKIRSTKLEDSAMYFCASSPRVQGVYGYTFGSGTRLTVV.

This clonotype has only a few counts. The chain recombines TRBV3-1 with TRBJ2-1, with 8 bases lining up with TRBD2. Germline V gene data show CDR1 as LGHDT and CDR2 as YNNKEL (reference sequence). The trim removed 5 bases at V and 6 bases at J, leaving 9 bases unmatched. The CDR3 sequence is 15 residues long. The CDR3 DNA sequence: TGTGCCAGCAGCTTAGCGGGAAGGGGTTCCAATGAGCAGTTCTTC. Translating gives CASSLAGRGSNEQFF.